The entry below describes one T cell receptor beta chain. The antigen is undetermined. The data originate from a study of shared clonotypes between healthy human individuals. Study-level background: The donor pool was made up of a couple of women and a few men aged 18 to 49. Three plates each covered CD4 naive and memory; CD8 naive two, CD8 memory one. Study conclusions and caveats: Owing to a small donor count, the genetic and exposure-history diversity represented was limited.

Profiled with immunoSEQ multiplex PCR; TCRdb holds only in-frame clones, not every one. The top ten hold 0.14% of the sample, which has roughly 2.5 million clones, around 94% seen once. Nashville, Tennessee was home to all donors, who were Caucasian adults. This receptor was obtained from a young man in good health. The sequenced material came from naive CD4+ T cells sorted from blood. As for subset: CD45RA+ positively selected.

The CDR3: CASSLNGQGYSSGYTF. The CDR3 nucleotides read TGCGCCAGCAGCTTGAATGGACAGGGTTATTCTTCGGGCTACACCTTC. V and J are TRBV5-1 and TRBJ1-2; 8 bases align to TRBD1. The germline V gene encodes CDR1 SGHRS and CDR2 YFSETQ. With V trimmed by 1 base and J by 8 bases, 13 bases remained unmatched. The CDR3 runs to 16 residues.